This TCR beta chain was documented in a study of T cells after posttransplantation cyclophosphamide. Overall study findings and caveats: Later blood repertoires were often dominated by clones from the donor CD8+ memory compartment. After PTCy, TRB diversity resembled that of CNI/methotrexate controls.

With 1 base removed from V and 4 bases from J, the gap between germline ends came to 13 bases. Germline V gene sequence: CDR1 SGHNT, CDR2 YENEEA. This CDR3 has 15 residues. For this clone: Its antigen is as yet unknown.

Some clones are missing from TCRdb's copy, which holds only in-frame ones; the method was immunoSEQ multiplex PCR. The sample lists 25,000 to 35,000 clones; roughly 89% were seen once. Sequencing input: PBMCs. V and J are TRBV11-3 and TRBJ2-5, with D tentatively TRBD2 (5 bases). The receptor was derived from a woman aged 40-49 years with a blood cancer, CMV-positive, and with a related stem cell donor. CDR3 region: CASSLGLAWRETQYF. The CDR3 nucleotides read TGTGCCAGCAGCTTAGGTCTAGCTTGGCGAGAGACCCAGTACTTC.